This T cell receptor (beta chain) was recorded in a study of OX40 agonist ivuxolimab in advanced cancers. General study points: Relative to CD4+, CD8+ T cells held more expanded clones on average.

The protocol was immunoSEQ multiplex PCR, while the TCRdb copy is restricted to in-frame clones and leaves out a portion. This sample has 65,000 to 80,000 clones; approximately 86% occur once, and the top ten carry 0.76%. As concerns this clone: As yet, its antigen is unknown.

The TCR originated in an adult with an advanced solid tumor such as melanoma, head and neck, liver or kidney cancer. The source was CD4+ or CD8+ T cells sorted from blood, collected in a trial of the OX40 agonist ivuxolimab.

CDR3 coding DNA: TGTGCCAGCAGCCGAAGCGGGAGAGCCGGGGAGCTGTTTTTT. Encoded protein: CASSRSGRAGELFF. The chain uses TRBV13 and TRBJ2-2; 8 bases agree with TRBD2. Germline V CDR1 and CDR2: PRHDT, FYEKMQ (reference sequence). V was pared by 5 bases and J by 6 bases, with 5 bases of the junction left unmatched. This CDR3 has 14 amino acids.